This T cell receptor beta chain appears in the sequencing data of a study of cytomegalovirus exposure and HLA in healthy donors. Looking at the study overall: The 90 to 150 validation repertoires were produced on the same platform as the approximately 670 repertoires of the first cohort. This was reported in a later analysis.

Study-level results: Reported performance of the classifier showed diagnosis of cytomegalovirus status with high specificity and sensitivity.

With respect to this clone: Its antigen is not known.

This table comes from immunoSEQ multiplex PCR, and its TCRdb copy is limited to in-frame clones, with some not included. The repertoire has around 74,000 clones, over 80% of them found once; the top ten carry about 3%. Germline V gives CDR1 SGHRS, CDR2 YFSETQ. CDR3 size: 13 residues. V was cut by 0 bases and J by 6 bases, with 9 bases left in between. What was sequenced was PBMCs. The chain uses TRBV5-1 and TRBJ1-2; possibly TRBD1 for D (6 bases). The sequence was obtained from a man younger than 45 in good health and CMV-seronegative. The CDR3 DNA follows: TGCGCCAGCAGCTTGGAGCAGGGGAATGGCTACACCTTC. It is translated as CASSLEQGNGYTF.